The sequence of this TCR beta chain was determined in a study of blood T cell repertoires in COVID-19. In the authors' methods: Estimated nucleated cell counts came from reference gene primer amplification. Clones were read by immunoSEQ multiplex PCR, and TCRdb kept only the in-frame ones, dropping some. V, J and clone size derive from that table, while D and trimming were established from the DNA sequence. Here the sample spans approximately 190,000 clones, approximately 90% being singletons. The receptor's source is a man in his 60s with active or convalescent COVID-19. The sample taken for sequencing was peripheral blood.

The CDR3 DNA sequence: TGTGCCAGCAGCCCAGGGGGCTGGGCTTCACCCCTCCACTTT. Its translation is CASSPGGWASPLHF. The chain recombines TRBV11-2 with TRBJ1-6; 8 bases agree with TRBD1. V dropped 5 bases and J dropped 9; count of bases not matched to a gene: 6. From germline, CDR1 is SGHAT and CDR2 FQNNGV. The CDR3 spans 14 residues.